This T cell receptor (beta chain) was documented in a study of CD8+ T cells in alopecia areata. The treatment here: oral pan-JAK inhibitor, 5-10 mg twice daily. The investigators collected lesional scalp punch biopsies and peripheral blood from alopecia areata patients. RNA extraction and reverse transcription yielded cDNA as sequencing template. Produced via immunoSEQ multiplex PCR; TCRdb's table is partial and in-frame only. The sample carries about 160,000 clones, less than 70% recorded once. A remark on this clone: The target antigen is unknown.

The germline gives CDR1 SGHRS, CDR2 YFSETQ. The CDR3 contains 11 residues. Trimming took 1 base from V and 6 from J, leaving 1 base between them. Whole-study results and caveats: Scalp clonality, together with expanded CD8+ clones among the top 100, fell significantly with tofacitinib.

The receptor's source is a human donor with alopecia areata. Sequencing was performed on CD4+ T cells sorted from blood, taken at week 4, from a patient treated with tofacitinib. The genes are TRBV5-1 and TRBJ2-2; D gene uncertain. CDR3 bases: TGCGCCAGCAGCTTGTCCGGGGAGCTGTTTTTT. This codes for CASSLSGELFF. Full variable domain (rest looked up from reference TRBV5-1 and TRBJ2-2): KAGVTQTPRYLIKTRGQQVTLSCSPISGHRSVSWYQQTPGQGLQFLFEYFSETQRNKGNFPGRFSGRQFSNSRSEMNVSTLELGDSALYLCASSLSGELFFGEGSRLTVL.